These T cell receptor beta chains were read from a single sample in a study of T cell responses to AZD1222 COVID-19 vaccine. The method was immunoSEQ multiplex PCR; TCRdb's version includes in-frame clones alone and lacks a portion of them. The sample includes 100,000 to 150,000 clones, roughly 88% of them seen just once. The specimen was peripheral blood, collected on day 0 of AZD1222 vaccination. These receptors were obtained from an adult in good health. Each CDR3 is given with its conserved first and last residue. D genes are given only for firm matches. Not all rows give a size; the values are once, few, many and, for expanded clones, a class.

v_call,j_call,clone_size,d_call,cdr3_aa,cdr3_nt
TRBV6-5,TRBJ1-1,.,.,CASSYGGGGEAFF,TGTGCCAGCAGTTATGGGGGGGGAGGTGAAGCTTTCTTT
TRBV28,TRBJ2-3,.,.,CASSPQGRGDTQYF,TGTGCCAGCAGCCCACAGGGAAGGGGCGATACGCAGTATTTT
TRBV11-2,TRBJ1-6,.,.,CASSRGGAPQAWGSPLHF,TGTGCCAGCAGCCGCGGCGGCGCCCCCCAGGCGTGGGGATCACCCCTCCACTTT
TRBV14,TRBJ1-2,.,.,CASSPDPNYGYTF,TGTGCCAGCAGCCCCGACCCTAACTATGGCTACACCTTC
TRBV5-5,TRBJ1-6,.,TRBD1,CASSLTGNNSPLHF,TGTGCCAGCAGTTTGACAGGGAATAATTCACCCCTCCACTTT
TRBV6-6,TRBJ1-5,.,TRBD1,CASSPGTGASSSNQPQHF,TGTGCCAGCAGTCCCGGGACAGGGGCCTCCTCGAGCAATCAGCCCCAGCATTTT
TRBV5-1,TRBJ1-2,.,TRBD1,CASSGQGSYGYTF,TGCGCCAGCAGCGGACAGGGAAGCTATGGCTACACCTTC
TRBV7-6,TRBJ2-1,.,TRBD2,CASSFSGSAPYNEQFF,TGTGCCAGCAGCTTTAGCGGGAGTGCCCCCTACAATGAGCAGTTCTTC
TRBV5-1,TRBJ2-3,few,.,CASSLAGGGGLTQYF,TGCGCCAGCAGCTTAGCGGGCGGAGGTGGGCTTACGCAGTATTTT
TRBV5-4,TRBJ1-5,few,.,CASSSNVGQPQHF,TGTGCCAGCAGCTCGAACGTGGGGCAGCCCCAGCATTTT
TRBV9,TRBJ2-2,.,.,CASSVGKTRQTGELFF,TGTGCCAGCAGCGTAGGGAAAACTAGACAGACCGGGGAGCTGTTTTTT
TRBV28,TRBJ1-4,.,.,CASRLNNEKLFF,TGTGCCAGCAGACTGAATAATGAAAAACTGTTTTTT
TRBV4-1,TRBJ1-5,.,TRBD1,CASSQDGRDRPEYSNQPQHF,TGCGCCAGCAGCCAAGATGGGCGGGACAGGCCAGAGTATAGCAATCAGCCCCAGCATTTT
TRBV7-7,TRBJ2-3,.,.,CASSPGRPTDTQYF,TGTGCCAGCAGCCCCGGACGACCTACAGATACGCAGTATTTT
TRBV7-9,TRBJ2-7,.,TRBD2,CASSLGRSGVYEQYF,TGTGCCAGCAGCTTAGGGCGCAGCGGGGTCTACGAGCAGTACTTC
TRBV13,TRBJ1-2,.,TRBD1,CASSRDRDRDRYTF,TGTGCCAGCAGCCGAGACCGGGACAGGGACCGCTACACCTTC
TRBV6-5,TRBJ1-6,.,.,CASQRLYNSPLHF,TGTGCCAGCCAAAGACTCTATAATTCACCCCTCCACTTT
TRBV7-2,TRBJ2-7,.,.,CASSHSSGGGYEQYF,TGTGCCAGCAGCCATTCCAGCGGCGGCGGATACGAGCAGTACTTC
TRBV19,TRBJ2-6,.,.,CASRMLSGANVLTF,TGTGCCAGTAGGATGCTCTCTGGGGCCAACGTCCTGACTTTC
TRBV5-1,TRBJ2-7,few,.,CASSLVGTGYEQYF,TGCGCCAGCAGCTTGGTGGGCACAGGATACGAGCAGTACTTC
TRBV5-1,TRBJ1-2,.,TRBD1,CASSLATGMDYGYTF,TGCGCCAGCAGCTTGGCGACAGGGATGGACTATGGCTACACCTTC
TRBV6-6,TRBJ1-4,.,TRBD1,CASSPQGAHEKLFF,TGTGCCAGCAGTCCACAGGGGGCACATGAAAAACTGTTTTTT
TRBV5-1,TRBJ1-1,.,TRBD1,CASSTQTGIDSEAFF,TGCGCCAGCAGCACCCAGACAGGGATCGACTCTGAAGCTTTCTTT
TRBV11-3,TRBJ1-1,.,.,CASSAGYDTEAFF,TGTGCCAGCAGCGCAGGATACGACACTGAAGCTTTCTTT
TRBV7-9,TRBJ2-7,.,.,CASSRDITEQYF,TGTGCCAGCAGCAGGGACATAACCGAGCAGTACTTC
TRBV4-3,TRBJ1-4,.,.,CASSQDWTTNEKLFF,TGCGCCAGCAGCCAAGACTGGACAACTAATGAAAAACTGTTTTTT
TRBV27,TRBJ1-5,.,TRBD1,CASSPLRGQRNQPQHF,TGTGCCAGCAGTCCGTTACGGGGACAGAGAAATCAGCCCCAGCATTTT
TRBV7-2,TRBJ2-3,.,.,CASSRLPGRTDTQYF,TGTGCCAGCAGCCGTTTGCCTGGACGCACAGATACGCAGTATTTT
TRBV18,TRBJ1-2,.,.,CASSPLKEANYGYTF,TGTGCCAGCTCACCATTGAAGGAAGCTAACTATGGCTACACCTTC
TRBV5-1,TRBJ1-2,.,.,CASSSAGVYGYTF,TGCGCCAGCAGCTCGGCAGGGGTCTATGGCTACACCTTC
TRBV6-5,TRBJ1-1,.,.,CASSYNSNTEAFF,TGTGCCAGCAGTTACAACAGCAACACTGAAGCTTTCTTT
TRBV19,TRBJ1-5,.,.,CASRTGSFPPQPQHF,TGTGCCAGTAGAACCGGGTCTTTTCCACCTCAGCCCCAGCATTTT